This T cell receptor beta chain appears in the sequencing data of a study of Graves' ophthalmopathy and Graves' hyperthyroidism. Study results and limitations: Discriminating ophthalmopathy from stable hyperthyroidism, a 13-signature model attained a sensitivity of 87.88% and a specificity of around 77%.

Scientists amplified the TCR beta CDR3 regions from RNA transcripts. Following a first-round RT-PCR that used HTBI primers, a second-round multiplex PCR was carried out. TCRdb re-derived calls from the multiplex PCR reads in MiXCR, one entry per CDR3 protein. The sample consists of 200,000 to 250,000 distinct CDR3 sequences, roughly a fifth of them appearing once. Concerning this clonotype itself: Antigen: not known.

V gave up 7 bases and J gave up 1 base, with 7 bases separating them. The CDR3 has 12 residues. Germline-derived CDR1 and CDR2 are SNHLY and FYNNEI. Active ophthalmopathy (CAS at least 3, NOSPECS at least 4), lasting under 3 months. The TCR comes from a woman aged 45-65 years with Graves' ophthalmopathy. The V and J genes are TRBV2 and TRBJ1-1; the D is unclear. Source material: peripheral blood. The CDR3 nucleotides are TGTGCCAGCATGGGTGGGAACACTGAAGCTTTCTTT. It is translated as CASMGGNTEAFF.